Below, 9 T cell receptor beta chains from the same sample are listed, as sequenced in a study of PD-1 blockade in classical Hodgkin lymphoma. Time point noted: cycle 4 day 1 (C4D1), after 6 weeks of nivolumab. Every one of the patients relapsed after autologous stem cell transplantation (brentuximab vedotin exposure was variable). The table came from immunoSEQ multiplex PCR; TCRdb's copy has only in-frame clones and leaves some out. The sample has about 19,000 clones, around 80% seen once; the top ten hold about 20%. Sample: peripheral blood mononuclear cells (PBMCs), taken before the fourth cycle of nivolumab. All receptors derive from a human donor with classical Hodgkin lymphoma.

The V gene is TRBV27, the J gene TRBJ1-2, with 8 bases matching TRBD1. The CDR3 is 14 residues long. Germline-derived CDR1 and CDR2 are MNHEY and SMNVEV (reference sequence). J was trimmed by 4 bases and V by 4 bases; bases with no gene match: 5. Here the CDR3 DNA reads TGTGCCAGCAGTTCGGGACAGGAGAGCTATGGCTACACCTTC. Its translation: CASSSGQESYGYTF.

The chain employs TRBV6-5 and TRBJ2-5; TRBD2 matches 11 bases. The junction had 6 bases not matched to a gene; V was cut back by 2 bases and J by 4 bases. Germline CDR1 is MNHEY and CDR2 is SVGAGI. The CDR3 is made up of 16 amino acids. CDR3 protein: CASSYSSLAGVETQYF. Here the CDR3 DNA reads TGTGCCAGCAGTTACAGCTCACTAGCGGGAGTAGAGACCCAGTACTTC.

The CDR3 spells CASSSGSGGWETQYF. DNA for the CDR3: TGTGCCAGCAGTTCGGGTAGCGGGGGATGGGAGACCCAGTACTTC. The chain joins TRBV28 to TRBJ2-5; TRBD2 matches 9 bases. After removal of 4 bases from V and 5 bases from J, the junction contained 8 bases not matched to a gene. The CDR3 has 15 residues. Germline values: CDR1 MDHEN, CDR2 SYDVKM.

This clone was recorded a few times. Compared with germline, one end of the junction differs, possibly owing to a read error. The J gene is TRBJ1-3, the V gene TRBV5-4; D possibly corresponds to TRBD1 (6 bases). From germline, CDR1 is SGHNT and CDR2 YYREEE (reference sequence). The length of the CDR3 is 17 residues. CDR3 sequence reads: CASSQERQASSGNTIYF. The CDR3 region has the DNA TGCGCCAGCAGCCAAGAGCGACAGGCGAGCTCTGGAAACACCATATATTTT.

Only a few counts were recorded for this clone. V is TRBV6-1 and J is TRBJ2-3; possible D gene TRBD2, 5 bases. The V gene lost 1 base and the J gene lost 2 bases, with 16 bases spanning the gap. From germline, CDR1 is MNHNS and CDR2 SASEGT. The length of the CDR3 is 17 residues. The CDR3: CASSEDPSGSYTDTQYF. The CDR3 DNA reads TGTGCCAGCAGTGAAGACCCGTCGGGGTCATACACAGATACGCAGTATTTT.

The V and J genes are TRBV2 and TRBJ2-5; D remains ambiguous. CDR3 length equals 14 residues. In germline, CDR1 is SNHLY, CDR2 FYNNEI. V was clipped by 6 bases and J by 2 bases, with 13 bases between them. CDR3 in DNA: TGTGCCAGCAGGGGCAATCCTGTACAAGAGACCCAGTACTTC. Residues: CASRGNPVQETQYF.

This clone was observed a handful of times. This chain uses TRBV5-1 with TRBJ2-5, with 7 bases matching TRBD2. Germline-derived CDR1 and CDR2 are SGHRS and YFSETQ. This CDR3 comprises 14 residues. V trimming: 3 bases; J trimming: 5 bases; junction bases outside the gene matches: 7. The CDR3 DNA reads as TGCGCCAGCAGCTCGGTGGGAGCGGGGGAGACCCAGTACTTC. It yields the protein CASSSVGAGETQYF. The full variable domain, in which reference TRBV5-1 and TRBJ2-5 provide the parts outside the CDR3, is KAGVTQTPRYLIKTRGQQVTLSCSPISGHRSVSWYQQTPGQGLQFLFEYFSETQRNKGNFPGRFSGRQFSNSRSEMNVSTLELGDSALYLCASSSVGAGETQYFGPGTRLLVL.

J is TRBJ2-7 and V is TRBV7-9; D call uncertain. Germline lookup yields CDR1 SEHNR and CDR2 FQNEAQ (reference sequence). V dropped 1 base and J dropped 3 bases, with 7 bases sitting between them. There are 13 residues in the CDR3. The CDR3 reads CASSLGQNYEQYV. CDR3 DNA: TGTGCCAGCAGCTTAGGTCAGAACTACGAGCAGTACGTC.

This chain links TRBV5-1 with TRBJ2-1; TRBD2 aligns across 15 bases. The CDR3 loop spans 16 amino acids. Germline values: CDR1 SGHRS, CDR2 YFSETQ. V dropped 3 bases and J dropped 8; count of bases not matched to a gene: 6. CDR3 residues: CASSWTSGGVLYEQFF. The CDR3 DNA follows: TGCGCCAGCAGCTGGACTAGCGGGGGGGTCCTTTATGAGCAGTTCTTC.